This TCR beta chain was sequenced for a study of CD8 T cells in Susac syndrome (dated by TCRdb to between 2018 and 2021). Describing the broader study: Whether CD8+ T cell activation and differentiation in Susac syndrome was antigen driven was tested using repertoire sequencing. The clonality of the CD8+ T cell repertoire was compared across about a dozen healthy donors, roughly 14 Susac syndrome patients and under 18 multiple sclerosis patients. The study at large found these results: The number of individuals in the TCR sequencing and HLA analysis was acknowledged as relatively small.

RNA was extracted using the RNeasy kit, and about 0.45 to 1 ug of the RNA was reverse transcribed with random hexamers. The immunoSEQ multiplex PCR assay, covering 54 Vbeta and 13 Jbeta segments, was used to amplify TCR beta CDR3 regions. PCR amplification bias was corrected using a synthetic template baseline for primer optimization and computational correction. In the source study's methods: Only productive sequences were kept, with reads annotated to V, D and J genes according to IMGT and analyzed in immunoSEQ Analyzer. To calculate clonality, Shannon entropy was normalized by log2 of the number of productive unique sequences and then subtracted from one. For each patient and control, public and private clones were evaluated among the 100 most prevalent clones. A clone was defined as Susac-specific if it was absent from the healthy and MS cohorts, from about a thousand published viral clones and from other ImmuneACCESS disease sequences. TCRdb cleaned the public reads at Q25 with fastp, built clones with MiXCR and kept in-frame beta chains. Rows with a matching CDR3 protein are joined into one entry that keeps the most common DNA and genes. The V and J calls and clone size come from TCRdb's table, not from the authors' own analysis. For this sample the table gives about 300,000 distinct CDR3 sequences, of which about 89% were detected only once. The ten largest make up approximately 0.18% of the sample.

At the junction V is shortened by 4 bases and J by 4 bases; bases outside the gene matches: 5. Reading the germline V gene gives CDR1 MDHEN and CDR2 SYDVKM. The CDR3 goes from the cysteine to the phenylalanine over 15 residues. The retained sequence is limited to the CDR3, 45 bases, with the frame set at the first base. A few counts support this clonotype. This receptor's antigen is unknown. No much larger clonotype is one base removed from it; base qualities were not supplied. High-throughput TCR beta sequencing profiled peripheral blood CD8+ and CD4+ T cells from healthy donors, Susac syndrome patients and multiple sclerosis patients. Multiple sclerosis controls were treatment-naive patients with stable or active relapsing-remitting disease fulfilling revised McDonald criteria. Bulk CD8+ and CD4+ T cells were purified by magnetic negative isolation, while CD8+ TEMRA cells were enriched using FACS. Blood was drawn into EDTA tubes, processed within 24 hours, and PBMCs were isolated by density gradient centrifugation. PBMCs intended for TCR sequencing were frozen in liquid nitrogen and were later thawed in a 37 degrees C water bath. Purity of sorted or isolated CD4+, CD8+ and CD8+ TEMRA cells was at least 90%.

The sequence is built from TRBV28 and TRBJ2-7; 12 bases in the junction line up with TRBD2. This receptor was taken from a human donor with multiple sclerosis. Material for sequencing was CD8+ T cells from PBMCs. In nucleotide form, the sequence is TGTGCCAGCAGTTCCGGACTAGCGGGGAATTACGAGCAGTACTTC. The translation is CASSSGLAGNYEQYF.